These 29 T cell receptor beta chains were all obtained from the same sample, sequenced in a study of regulatory T cells in long-lasting Graves disease. This sample's time point: persistent/refractory GD, antithyroid drugs over 5 years with positive TRAb. Extracted RNA from PBMCs served as the source of the TCR library. The TCR beta library used iRepertoire HTBI primers with Arm-PCR amplification of CDR3. TCRdb re-analysed the multiplex PCR reads in MiXCR, keeping a single row per CDR3 protein. Of roughly 700,000 distinct CDR3 sequences in the sample, about 30% were seen once. The sequencing here drew on peripheral blood mononuclear cells (PBMCs), taken when the disease was refractory, from a patient treated with antithyroid drugs. These receptors all stem from a female donor with Graves disease.

Here the CDR3 reads CASSFPGKWETQYF. CDR3 nucleotide sequence: TGCGCCAGCAGCTTTCCCGGGAAGTGGGAGACCCAGTACTTC. The chain recombines TRBV5-1 with TRBJ2-5, with D possibly being TRBD2 (5 bases). The germline CDR1 and CDR2 sequences are SGHRS and YFSETQ. CDR3 length: 14 amino acids. With 2 bases removed from V and 5 bases from J, the gap between germline ends came to 13 bases.

V gene TRBV4-1 combines with J gene TRBJ2-2; D is unclear. CDR3 length: 14 residues. The germline gives CDR1 MGHRA, CDR2 YSYEKL. V was shortened by 5 bases and J by 4 bases, with 11 bases between the two germline ends. CDR3 amino acids: CASSFLEPTGELFF. CDR3 nucleotide sequence: TGCGCCAGCAGCTTCCTAGAACCCACCGGGGAGCTGTTTTTT.

The CDR3 reads CASSHTQTKRDTEAFF. The CDR3 DNA is TGCGCCAGCAGCCACACACAGACCAAGAGGGACACTGAAGCTTTCTTT. The rearrangement uses TRBV4-1 and TRBJ1-1; D is ambiguous. The V gene lost 3 bases and the J gene lost 3 bases, with 17 bases spanning the gap. The CDR3 is 16 residues long. CDR1 is MGHRA, CDR2 YSYEKL, per germline.

This clonotype was observed at least ten times. CDR3 region: CASSDPVEGTEAFF. DNA for the CDR3: TGTGCCAGCAGTGACCCCGTCGAGGGGACTGAAGCTTTCTTT. The chain carries TRBV2 and TRBJ1-1, with a possible D match to TRBD1 (5 bases). The CDR3 is 14 residues long. Germline values: CDR1 SNHLY, CDR2 FYNNEI. The V end lost 3 bases, the J end lost 5 bases, and 13 bases lay between the germline ends.

In this sample, this clonotype turned up a few times. Since a much larger clone is just one base distant, this may be a read error. The chain joins TRBV10-3 to TRBJ1-1; weak D call: TRBD1 (5 bases). The CDR3 runs 14 residues. The germline CDR1 and CDR2 sequences are ENHRY and SYGVKD. The CDR3 DNA follows: TGTGCCAGCAGTTACGGACACCTGAACACTGAAGCTTTCTTT. It is translated as CASSYGHLNTEAFF.

This clonotype was observed many times. The chain employs TRBV27 and TRBJ1-2; TRBD1 aligns across 8 bases. There are 15 residues in the CDR3. The J segment lost 3 bases and the V segment lost 7 bases, leaving 10 bases of the junction unmatched. Germline CDR1 and CDR2: MNHEY and SMNVEV (reference sequence). CDR3 sequence (DNA): TGTGCCAGCATGTTTTGGACAGGGAGGGACTATGGCTACACCTTC. Translated, it gives CASMFWTGRDYGYTF.

This clonotype was seen a few times. The chain links TRBV11-2 to TRBJ2-7; 7 positions match TRBD1. Trimming removed 1 base from V and 7 bases from J; junction bases left unmatched: 4. CDR3 length equals 13 residues. Germline CDR1 reads SGHAT; CDR2 reads FQNNGV. CDR3 bases: TGTGCCAGCAGCTTAGGGGACAGATGGGAGCAGTACTTC. Residues: CASSLGDRWEQYF.

This clonotype has more than one count but fewer than ten. The chain is built from TRBV30 and TRBJ2-2; D might be TRBD1 (6 bases). Germline-derived CDR1 and CDR2 are GTSNPN and SVGIG (reference sequence). The V end was cut by 2 bases, the J end by 3 bases, with 13 bases between. This CDR3 has 15 residues. CDR3 region: CAWSLQGRDTGELFF. The CDR3 DNA reads as TGTGCCTGGAGTCTACAGGGCCGCGACACCGGGGAGCTGTTTTTT.

There are a few counts of this clonotype. The genes are TRBV7-8 and TRBJ1-5; the D gene is possibly TRBD1 (5 bases). The CDR3 is 14 amino acids. Deletions cut 7 bases from V and 3 bases from J, with 13 bases between. CDR1 SGHVS and CDR2 FQNEAQ come from the germline V gene. This CDR3 is CASNLGQYNQPQHF. The CDR3 DNA is TGTGCCAGCAACTTGGGGCAGTACAATCAGCCCCAGCATTTT.

This clonotype was recorded at least ten times. The chain carries TRBV12-3 or TRBV12-4 and TRBJ1-2; perhaps TRBD1 as D (5 bases). The CDR3 totals 16 residues. The ends were cut back, 0 bases at V and 8 bases at J, with 19 bases in the middle. CDR3 coding DNA: TGTGCCAGCAGTTTAGCGTGGGGTTTAGTGGGGGTCGGCTACACCTTC. Translating it yields CASSLAWGLVGVGYTF.

This clonotype was found a few times. The chain employs TRBV20-1 and TRBJ1-1; weak D call: TRBD1 (5 bases). CDR3 size: 16 residues. CDR1 is DFQATT and CDR2 is SNEGSKA in the germline V gene (reference sequence). Trimming removed 0 bases from V and 0 bases from J, with 14 bases in between. CDR3 sequence: CSARENSGHLNTEAFF. The CDR3 DNA sequence: TGCAGTGCTAGAGAAAACTCCGGACATCTGAACACTGAAGCTTTCTTT.

J is TRBJ2-7 and V is TRBV6-1, with D uncertain. CDR3 length equals 14 residues. The V end lost 3 bases, the J end lost 1 base, and 10 bases lay between the germline ends. Per germline, CDR1 MNHNS and CDR2 SASEGT. The CDR3 coding sequence is TGTGCCAGCAGTGACAGGTGGAGATCCTACGAGCAGTACTTC. Translation gives CASSDRWRSYEQYF.

This clonotype was observed a few times. This chain connects TRBV29-1 to TRBJ1-5, with D tentatively TRBD1 (5 bases). There are 14 residues in the CDR3. The V end lost 7 bases, the J end lost 1 base, and 14 bases lay between the germline ends. Germline V gives CDR1 SQVTM, CDR2 ANQGSEA. The CDR3, as DNA: TGCAGCGCGGCCGACCGGGACAGCAATCAGCCCCAGCATTTT. This codes for CSAADRDSNQPQHF.

This chain connects TRBV30 to TRBJ1-1, with D tentatively TRBD1 (5 bases). The germline V and J ends were trimmed by 8 bases and 1 base, with 11 bases remaining between them. CDR1 GTSNPN and CDR2 SVGIG come from the germline V gene (reference sequence). The CDR3 spans 12 residues. CDR3 nucleotides: TGTGCCCATCGGGGGGGGAACACTGAAGCTTTCTTT. Translated, it gives CAHRGGNTEAFF.

The table lists this clonotype with a few counts. The chain joins TRBV4-1 to TRBJ1-1; TRBD1 matches 8 bases. Germline values: CDR1 MGHRA, CDR2 YSYEKL. CDR3 length equals 12 residues. J lost 8 bases, V lost 11 bases, and 10 bases had no gene match. CDR3: CAVVGQAAEAFF. CDR3 DNA: TGCGCCGTGGTGGGACAGGCCGCCGAAGCTTTCTTT.

This clonotype was picked up a small number of times. The CDR3 spells CASSSNTGTHTYEQYF. The CDR3 DNA reads as TGTGCCAGCAGTTCGAACACCGGGACACACACCTACGAGCAGTACTTC. V gene TRBV6-9 combines with J gene TRBJ2-7, with D possibly TRBD1 on 6 matching bases. CDR3 length: 16 residues. V lost 4 bases and J 2 bases, leaving 18 bases between the germline ends. Looked up from germline, CDR1 is MNHGY and CDR2 is SVAAGI.

This clonotype was picked up one time. A far larger clone is off by one base, so a read error is likely. The V call is TRBV7-2, the J call TRBJ2-5; the D gene is possibly TRBD1 (5 bases). CDR3 length: 13 amino acids. Germline CDR1 reads SGHTA; CDR2 reads FQGNSA. With 5 bases removed from V and 11 bases from J, the gap between germline ends came to 18 bases. The CDR3 DNA follows: TGTGCCAGCAGCCAAGGGTCAGGGTACAAGCAGTACTTC. This codes for CASSQGSGYKQYF.

Only one count was recorded for this clonotype. The J gene is TRBJ1-1, the V gene TRBV6-2 or TRBV6-3, with 9 nucleotides matching TRBD1. From germline, CDR1 is MNHEY and CDR2 SVGEGT. Trimming took 7 bases from V and 0 from J; bases not matched to a gene: 9. This CDR3 comprises 16 residues. The CDR3 sequence is CASNHRGRSMNTEAFF. CDR3 nucleotides: TGTGCCAGCAACCACAGGGGGCGATCCATGAACACTGAAGCTTTCTTT.

This clonotype showed up just a few times. This chain links TRBV19 with TRBJ1-5; a possible D gene is TRBD1 (6 bases). The CDR3 has 15 amino acids. V gave up 1 base and J gave up 4 bases, with 11 bases separating them. Per germline, CDR1 LNHDA and CDR2 SQIVND (reference sequence). The CDR3 sequence is CASSIATGYNQPQHF. CDR3 DNA sequence: TGTGCCAGTAGTATAGCTACAGGGTATAATCAGCCCCAGCATTTT.

This clonotype was observed a handful of times. The rearrangement joins TRBV6-5 to TRBJ2-7; either TRBD1 or TRBD2 may supply D (5 bases each). V gave up 3 bases and J gave up 4 bases, with 19 bases separating them. The CDR3 runs to 16 residues. CDR1 is MNHEY, CDR2 SVGAGI, per germline. In DNA, the CDR3 is TGTGCCAGCAGTTATGGGGGTGGGCAGGGAGAGTACGAGCAGTACTTC. Its protein product is CASSYGGGQGEYEQYF.

This clonotype came up once. The chain uses TRBV9 and TRBJ2-5; D is ambiguous. CDR1 and CDR2 (germline): SGDLS, YYNGEE. CDR3 length: 15 amino acids. With 4 bases removed from V and 5 bases from J, the gap between germline ends came to 18 bases. Here the CDR3 DNA reads TGTGCCAGCAGCTCTACCCCCTTGCGGTCGGAGACCCAGTACTTC. Its protein is CASSSTPLRSETQYF.

CDR3 residues: CASSWTGLLETQYF. In nucleotides, the CDR3 is TGTGCCAGCAGTTGGACAGGGTTGCTCGAGACCCAGTACTTC. The chain employs TRBV6-9 and TRBJ2-5, with 8 positions matching TRBD1. J lost 5 bases, V lost 4 bases, and 6 bases had no gene match. CDR1 and CDR2 (germline): MNHGY, SVAAGI. The CDR3 runs 14 residues.

This clonotype was counted a few times. V is TRBV29-1 and J is TRBJ2-7; 8 bases are shared with TRBD1. Germline V gives CDR1 SQVTM, CDR2 ANQGSEA. V dropped 1 base and J dropped 1; count of bases not matched to a gene: 6. CDR3 length: 15 residues. This CDR3 is CSVEVPDRVSYEQYF. The CDR3, as DNA: TGCAGCGTTGAAGTCCCGGACAGGGTATCCTACGAGCAGTACTTC.

The V gene is TRBV28, the J gene TRBJ1-3; D gene ambiguous. Trimming took off 6 bases at V and 4 bases at J, with 10 bases between the two ends. The CDR3 contains 13 residues. CDR1 and CDR2 from the germline V gene are MDHEN and SYDVKM. The CDR3 region is CASSRTLGNTIYF. The CDR3 bases are TGTGCCAGCAGCCGGACCTTGGGAAACACCATATATTTT.

The rearrangement uses TRBV11-2 and TRBJ1-6; weak D call: TRBD1 (5 bases). Per germline, CDR1 SGHAT and CDR2 FQNNGV. V was pared by 5 bases and J by 5 bases, with 13 bases between. The CDR3 length is 15 residues. The CDR3 region is CASSLTGGDNSPLHF. DNA of the CDR3: TGTGCCAGCAGCCTCACCGGGGGAGATAATTCACCCCTCCACTTT. Full variable domain (remainder filled in from reference TRBV11-2 and TRBJ1-6): EAGVAQSPRYKIIEKRQSVAFWCNPISGHATLYWYQQILGQGPKLLIQFQNNGVVDDSQLPKDRFSAERLKGVDSTLKIQPAKLEDSAVYLCASSLTGGDNSPLHFGNGTRLTVT.

The sample holds a few counts of this clonotype. The chain carries TRBV7-3 and TRBJ2-4; no clear D. The CDR3 extends over 13 amino acids. V was pared by 4 bases and J by 12 bases, with 16 bases between. Germline assignment: CDR1 SGHTA and CDR2 FQGTGA. CDR3 nucleotides: TGTGCCAGCAGCTCCGCTGATGGTGGAAGTCAGTACTTC. Encoded protein: CASSSADGGSQYF.

This rearrangement joins TRBV28 to TRBJ2-7, with D tentatively TRBD1 or TRBD2 (6 bases each). V was shortened by 5 bases and J by 3 bases, with 14 bases between the two germline ends. The CDR3 runs 14 residues. The V gene's germline CDR1 is MDHEN and CDR2 SYDVKM. CDR3 nucleotides: TGTGCCAGCAGTGTCAGGGGTAGCGGCTACGAGCAGTACTTC. Its translation is CASSVRGSGYEQYF. Combining the CDR3 with reference TRBV28 and TRBJ2-7 gives the whole variable domain DVKVTQSSRYLVKRTGEKVFLECVQDMDHENMFWYRQDPGLGLRLIYFSYDVKMKEKGDIPEGYSVSREKKERFSLILESASTNQTSMYLCASSVRGSGYEQYFGPGTRLTVT.

This chain connects TRBV30 to TRBJ2-5, with 7 bases aligning to TRBD2. With 1 base clipped from V and 4 bases from J, the junction kept 3 bases outside the gene matches. Germline loops: CDR1 GTSNPN, CDR2 SVGIG (reference sequence). The CDR3 covers 13 residues. The CDR3 loop is CAWSAGGGETQYF. The DNA of the CDR3 is TGTGCCTGGAGTGCGGGAGGCGGAGAGACCCAGTACTTC.

In the case of this clonotype: A much more abundant neighbour one base away suggests this may be a read error. This chain links TRBV28 with TRBJ1-1; D may be TRBD1 (5 bases). Trimming removed 5 bases at V and 7 bases at J, with 8 bases between. CDR1 is MDHEN, CDR2 SYDVKM, per germline. This CDR3 comprises 11 residues. CDR3 residues: CASSITGEAFF. The CDR3 region has the DNA TGTGCCAGCAGTATCACAGGTGAAGCTTTCTTT.